This passage covers 8 T cell receptor beta chains from one sample sequenced in a study of cytomegalovirus exposure and HLA in healthy donors. PCR used 60 Vbeta primers and 13 Jbeta primers. Only in-frame clones appear in the TCRdb table, and some are missing; sequencing was by immunoSEQ multiplex PCR. The sample lists under 200,000 clones, around 81% occurring once. Sequences were obtained from PBMCs. The origin of the receptors is a woman between 45 and 60 years old in good health and CMV-seronegative.

The chain uses TRBV7-9 and TRBJ2-7, with 7 positions matching TRBD1. The CDR3 runs 13 residues. Looked up from germline, CDR1 is SEHNR and CDR2 is FQNEAQ (reference sequence). With V trimmed by 6 bases and J by 6 bases, 8 bases remained unmatched. CDR3 region: CASSQGEVGEQYF. CDR3 nucleotides: TGTGCCAGCAGTCAGGGGGAAGTAGGCGAGCAGTACTTC.

V gene TRBV19 combines with J gene TRBJ1-4, with 11 bases matching TRBD1. V lost 3 bases, J lost 7 bases, and 4 bases stayed unmatched. The germline CDR1 and CDR2 sequences are LNHDA and SQIVND (reference sequence). The CDR3 contains 15 residues. CDR3 bases: TGTGCCAGTAGTATTGGGACAGGGGGGCGTGAAAAACTGTTTTTT. Protein sequence: CASSIGTGGREKLFF.

This clone was seen a few times. The sample has other DNA sequences that encode this CDR3 too. V gene TRBV19 combines with J gene TRBJ2-6, with D possibly matching TRBD1 (5 bases). This CDR3 is 15 amino acids long. CDR1 is LNHDA and CDR2 is SQIVND in the germline V gene (reference sequence). Trimming left V 4 bases short and J 1 base short, with 8 bases between. CDR3 protein: CASSTQGSGANVLTF. In nucleotides, the CDR3 is TGTGCCAGTAGTACCCAGGGATCTGGGGCCAACGTCCTGACTTTC.

This clone was seen a handful of times. One junction end does not reproduce the germline sequence, and a read error may be involved. The chain uses TRBV5-1 and TRBJ2-2; tentatively, D is TRBD1 (6 bases). Germline CDR1 SGHRS, CDR2 YFSETQ. The CDR3 has 17 residues. CDR3 coding DNA: TGCGCCAGCAGTTTGGGGGCCGGGACACGGAACACCGGGGAGCTGTTTTTT. Protein product: CASSLGAGTRNTGELFF.

The CDR3, as DNA: TGTGCCAGCAGTGAAGATGTAACTGGGTGGAGCTATGGCTACACCTTC. Its protein is CASSEDVTGWSYGYTF. The chain combines TRBV6-1 with TRBJ1-2; D call uncertain. Germline CDR1 and CDR2: MNHNS and SASEGT. Trimming took 1 base from V and 4 from J, leaving 16 bases between them. The CDR3 spans 16 residues.

The chain employs TRBV7-2 and TRBJ2-3; TRBD2 matches 7 bases. This CDR3 is 16 amino acids long. V was clipped by 1 base and J by 1 base; unmatched bases: 5. CDR1 is SGHTA and CDR2 is FQGNSA in the germline V gene. This CDR3 is CASSLGISGGTDTQYF. The CDR3 region has the DNA TGTGCCAGCAGCTTAGGAATCAGCGGGGGCACAGATACGCAGTATTTT.

The chain combines TRBV29-1 with TRBJ1-1, with 8 positions matching TRBD1. CDR3 length: 15 residues. Germline V lookup: CDR1 SQVTM, CDR2 ANQGSEA. Unmatched junction bases numbered 10, after V lost 6 bases and J lost 1 base. The CDR3 sequence is CSVTGGLRPNTEAFF. The CDR3 DNA reads as TGCAGCGTCACAGGGGGTCTCCGGCCGAACACTGAAGCTTTCTTT.

The chain joins TRBV2 to TRBJ2-1, with D possibly matching TRBD1 (5 bases). Germline CDR1 SNHLY, CDR2 FYNNEI. V was pared by 5 bases and J by 8 bases, with 19 bases between. The CDR3 length is 15 residues. The CDR3 DNA follows: TGTGCCAGCAGTCCAGGGTTGAACGAGGTCGATGAGCAGTTCTTC. Protein: CASSPGLNEVDEQFF.